This T cell receptor (beta chain) appears in the sequencing data of a study of blood T cell repertoires in COVID-19. Study overall: Material from acute and convalescent COVID-19 was sourced from the United States, Italy and Spain. The cDNA or gDNA used as material had been derived from T cells, B-cell-depleted T cells, or PBMCs.

How the authors handled the data: Estimation of nucleated cell counts relied on the amplification of reference gene primers. The assay was immunoSEQ multiplex PCR, and TCRdb's table has in-frame clones only and misses some. V and J calls and clone size are as listed in that table; D and trimming were resolved from the DNA. In the table there are 65,000 to 85,000 clones, roughly 80% of which are singletons. CDR1 WNHNN and CDR2 SYGVQD come from the germline V gene (reference sequence). This CDR3 has 13 amino acids. V was trimmed by 6 bases and J by 4 bases, leaving 12 bases between them. The clonotype originates from a woman aged 55-70 years with acute or convalescent COVID-19. The chain employs TRBV10-1 and TRBJ1-1; maybe TRBD1 (5 bases). The sequencing input was peripheral blood. CDR3 nucleotides: TGCGCCAGCAGCCTTCGGACAAGCACTGAAGCTTTCTTT. Translation gives CASSLRTSTEAFF.